Reported below is one T cell receptor beta chain. The CDR3 extends over 15 amino acids. Trimming took 1 base from V and 7 from J; bases not matched to a gene: 6. Germline V gene lookup returns CDR1 LNHDA and CDR2 SQIVND (reference sequence). Clones were read by immunoSEQ multiplex PCR, and TCRdb kept only the in-frame ones, dropping some. The sample lists over 85,000 clones; roughly 85% were seen once. This sample was included in a study of identifying expanded T cells in peripheral blood. No infections or other immune events were documented during collection. The specimen was blood. This sequence was found in a person aged 18 to 75 in good health. The chain employs TRBV19 and TRBJ1-5; 8 bases match TRBD1. CDR3 region: CASSIGQGASQPQHF. CDR3 nucleotide sequence: TGTGCCAGTAGTATAGGGCAGGGGGCAAGCCAGCCCCAGCATTTT.